A single T cell receptor beta chain is shown here with its context. Repertoires were generated with immunoSEQ multiplex PCR, while TCRdb's copy carries only in-frame clones and drops some. The data contain a few hundred thousand clones, 80% to 95% of them singletons. These data come from a study of control samples from healthy donors and cancer patients. Deletions cut 5 bases from V and 1 base from J, with 11 bases between. The CDR3 covers 14 residues. Germline V gene lookup returns CDR1 MDHEN and CDR2 SYDVKM. The clonotype was recovered from a man between 40 and 49 years old with head and neck cancer. The sequenced material came from PBMCs. This sequence joins TRBV28 and TRBJ1-1; D is possibly TRBD1 (5 bases). The CDR3 loop is CASSGGAENTEAFF. The DNA of the CDR3 is TGTGCCAGCAGTGGAGGGGCGGAGAACACTGAAGCTTTCTTT.